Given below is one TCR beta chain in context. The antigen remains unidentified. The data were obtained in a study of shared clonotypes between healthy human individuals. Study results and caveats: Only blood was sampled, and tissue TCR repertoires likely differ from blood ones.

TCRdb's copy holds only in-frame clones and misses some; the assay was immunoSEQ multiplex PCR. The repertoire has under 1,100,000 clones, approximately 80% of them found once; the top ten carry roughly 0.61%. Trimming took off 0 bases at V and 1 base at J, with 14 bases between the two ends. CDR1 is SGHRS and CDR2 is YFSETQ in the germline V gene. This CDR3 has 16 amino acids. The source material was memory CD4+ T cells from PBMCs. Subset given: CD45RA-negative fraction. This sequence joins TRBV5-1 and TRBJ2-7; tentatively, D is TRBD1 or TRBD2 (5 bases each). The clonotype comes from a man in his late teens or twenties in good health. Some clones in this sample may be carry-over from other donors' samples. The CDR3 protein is CASSLADSGQSYEQYF. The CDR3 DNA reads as TGCGCCAGCAGCTTGGCCGACTCGGGGCAATCCTACGAGCAGTACTTC.